This entry describes one T cell receptor (beta chain). The table came from immunoSEQ multiplex PCR; TCRdb's copy has only in-frame clones and leaves some out. The sample records about 150,000 clones, roughly 80% being singletons. These data come from a study of blood T cell repertoires in COVID-19. On the study more broadly: Acute and convalescent COVID-19 specimens originated in the United States, Italy and Spain.

The CDR3 loop spans 15 amino acids. In germline, CDR1 is LGHDT, CDR2 YNNKEL (reference sequence). Trimming pared 0 bases from V and 2 bases from J, leaving 10 bases between. The sample consisted of peripheral blood. The rearrangement joins TRBV3-1 (or the pseudogene TRBV3-2) to TRBJ2-5, with no clear D. This sequence originates from a man in his 70s with active or convalescent COVID-19. CDR3 loop: CASSQEPQEQETQYF. The CDR3 nucleotides read TGTGCCAGCAGCCAAGAGCCGCAGGAACAAGAGACCCAGTACTTC.